These 3 T cell receptor beta chains were all obtained from the same sample, sequenced in a study of immune evolution from preneoplasia to lung adenocarcinoma. Here immunoSEQ multiplex PCR was the method, and the copy in TCRdb shows in-frame clones only, minus some. Among 8,000 to 8,500 clones listed, roughly 87% were seen once. The specimen sequenced was FFPE minimally invasive lung adenocarcinoma tissue. The receptor set was obtained from a person aged 65 to 85 with lung adenocarcinoma.

The chain uses TRBV30 and TRBJ1-5; perhaps TRBD1 as D (5 bases). V gave up 5 bases and J gave up 7 bases, with 18 bases separating them. Germline V gives CDR1 GTSNPN, CDR2 SVGIG (reference sequence). CDR3 size: 14 residues. This CDR3 is CAWSTGLGDQPQHF. The CDR3 coding sequence is TGTGCCTGGTCTACCGGGCTGGGGGACCAGCCCCAGCATTTT.

V and J are TRBV7-6 and TRBJ1-3; D ambiguous. Trimming pared 6 bases from V and 8 bases from J, leaving 14 bases between. Looked up from germline, CDR1 is SGHVS and CDR2 is FNYEAQ. The CDR3 has 13 amino acids. CDR3 residues: CASSPNPRDTIYF. The CDR3 DNA reads TGTGCCAGCAGTCCAAATCCGAGGGACACCATATATTTT.

The V call is TRBV10-3, the J call TRBJ1-1; 7 bases fit TRBD1. CDR1 and CDR2 from the germline V gene are ENHRY and SYGVKD. With 6 bases clipped from V and 5 bases from J, the junction kept 6 bases outside the gene matches. The CDR3 extends over 13 amino acids. CDR3 protein: CAIRLDRDTEAFF. Written as DNA, the CDR3 is TGTGCCATCAGACTCGACAGGGATACTGAAGCTTTCTTT.